This T cell receptor (beta chain) was sequenced during a study of T cells in Graves' hyperthyroidism and ophthalmopathy. The source material, RNA transcripts, was used to amplify TCR beta CDR3 regions. First-round RT-PCR of the TCR CDR3 relied on the HTBI primer set. TCRdb reprocessed the multiplex PCR reads with MiXCR, giving one entry per CDR3 protein. The table lists around 56,000 distinct CDR3 sequences, about 57% of them singletons. The CDR3 is made up of 12 amino acids. Trimming took off 5 bases at V and 8 bases at J, with 9 bases between the two ends. The germline CDR1 and CDR2 sequences are SGHVS and FNYEAQ.

The TCR was taken from a woman aged 60-75 years with Graves' ophthalmopathy. Sample: blood. This chain connects TRBV7-6 to TRBJ2-2, with D uncertain. The CDR3 region has the DNA TGTGCCAGCAGCCGTACGACAGGGGAGCTGTTTTTT. Protein product: CASSRTTGELFF.